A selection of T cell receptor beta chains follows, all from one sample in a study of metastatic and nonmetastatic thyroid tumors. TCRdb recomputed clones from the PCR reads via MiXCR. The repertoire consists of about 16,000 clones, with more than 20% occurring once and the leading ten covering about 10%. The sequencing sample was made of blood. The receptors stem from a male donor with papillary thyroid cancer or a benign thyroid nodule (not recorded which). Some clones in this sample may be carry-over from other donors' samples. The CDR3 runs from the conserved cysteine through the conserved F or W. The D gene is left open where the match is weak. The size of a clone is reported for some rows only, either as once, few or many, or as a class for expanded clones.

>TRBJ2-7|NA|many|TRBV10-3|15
CAISDAGRDSYEQYF
TGTGCCATCAGTGATGCGGGACGGGACTCCTACGAGCAGTACTTC
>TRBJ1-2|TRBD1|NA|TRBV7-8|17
CASSPWGAGQGEDGYTF
TGTGCCAGCAGCCCGTGGGGGGCGGGACAGGGAGAGGATGGCTACACCTTC
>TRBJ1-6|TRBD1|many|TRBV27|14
CASRMTGEGSPLHF
TGTGCCAGCAGAATGACAGGGGAGGGTTCACCCCTCCACTTT
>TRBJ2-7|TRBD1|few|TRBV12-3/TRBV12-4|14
CASTRDRGMYEQYF
TGTGCCAGCACTCGGGACAGGGGGATGTACGAGCAGTACTTC
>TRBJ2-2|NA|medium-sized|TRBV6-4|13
CASSDREAGELFF
TGTGCCAGCAGTGACAGGGAGGCCGGGGAGCTGTTTTTT
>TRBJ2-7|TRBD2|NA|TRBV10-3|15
CAISDPGLSNYEQYF
TGTGCCATCAGTGACCCGGGACTATCTAACTACGAGCAGTACTTC
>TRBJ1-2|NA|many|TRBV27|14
CASRDGSPLYGYTF
TGTGCCAGCCGTGATGGCTCCCCCCTCTATGGCTACACCTTC
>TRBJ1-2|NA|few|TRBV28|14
CASSLPRASYGYTF
TGTGCCAGCAGTTTACCTCGGGCTAGCTATGGCTACACCTTC
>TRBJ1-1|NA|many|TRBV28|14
CASSLSGEVTEAFF
TGTGCCAGCAGTTTATCAGGGGAGGTCACTGAAGCTTTCTTT
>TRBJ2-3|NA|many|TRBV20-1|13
CSARVIAIDTQYF
TGCAGTGCTAGAGTGATAGCGATAGATACGCAGTATTTT